Detailed here is one TCR beta chain. What it binds is not known. Being one base from a much bigger clone, this may be a read error. The CDR3 end shows no conserved phenylalanine or tryptophan, and so a read error is likely. TCRdb passed the reads through MiXCR, listing each CDR3 protein once. Here the sample spans approximately 910,000 distinct CDR3 sequences, about a third being singletons. This sample was included in a study of T cell repertoires in cytomegalovirus infection. Study-wide context: CMV epitopes, recently identified HLA-C-restricted and well-studied HLA-B-restricted, were used. Indications came from public TCR beta signatures; they pointed to CMV infection and to a matching HLA type.

CDR1 is MNHNS and CDR2 is SASEGT in the germline V gene. The CDR3 totals 16 residues. The V end was cut by 1 base, the J end by 0 bases, with 12 bases between. Overall study results and limits: Of the TCR beta families, the public ones yielded a cumulative frequency that identified carriers of CMV plus the relevant HLA. Ex vivo, HLA-C-restricted CMV-specific TCR beta clonotypes prevailed over the rest of the response.

The receptor comes from a human donor in good health (CMV status not recorded). Some clones in this sample may be carry-over from other donors' samples. Material: cultured CD8+ T cells from PBMCs, obtained from culture after CMV antigen stimulation. The V gene is TRBV6-1, the J gene TRBJ1-2; possible D gene TRBD1, 5 bases. CDR3 region: CASSEDEGRTNYGYTS. CDR3 nucleotide sequence: TGTGCCAGCAGTGAAGATGAGGGACGAACTAACTATGGCTACACCTCC.